This T cell receptor beta chain derives from a study of T-cell memory formation after mild COVID-19. Background on the study: TCR clusters were largely donor specific.

Study-wide results and limits: That cross-reactive memory joined was suggested by some responding clones appearing in pre-infection memory. Day 15 to 85 contracting clones showed balanced CD4/CD8; day 15 to 37 expanders favored CD4+. Clones from the second wave (peaking day 37) had unconfirmed SARS-CoV-2 specificity.

V shed 5 bases and J shed 4 bases, with 15 bases lying between them. CDR3 size: 15 residues. Germline loops: CDR1 LGHNA, CDR2 YNFKEQ. MiXCR, run by TCRdb on the 5' RACE reads, gives a single entry per CDR3 protein. The data show about 5,000 distinct CDR3 sequences, with around 45% seen just once and 2% to 3% held by the top ten. By proportion, this clonotype is medium-sized. Its antigen is unknown. Sequencing was performed on PBMCs or a T cell subset sorted from them (not recorded which). The source of this sequence is an adult who had mild COVID-19 (a few samples of this study predate the infection). Cell type and time point are not known. The chain has TRBV4-2 and TRBJ1-3; D remains unclear. The CDR3 nucleotides are TGTGCCAGCAGCAACGGCCGGACCCTGGGAAACACCATATATTTT. Translated: CASSNGRTLGNTIYF.